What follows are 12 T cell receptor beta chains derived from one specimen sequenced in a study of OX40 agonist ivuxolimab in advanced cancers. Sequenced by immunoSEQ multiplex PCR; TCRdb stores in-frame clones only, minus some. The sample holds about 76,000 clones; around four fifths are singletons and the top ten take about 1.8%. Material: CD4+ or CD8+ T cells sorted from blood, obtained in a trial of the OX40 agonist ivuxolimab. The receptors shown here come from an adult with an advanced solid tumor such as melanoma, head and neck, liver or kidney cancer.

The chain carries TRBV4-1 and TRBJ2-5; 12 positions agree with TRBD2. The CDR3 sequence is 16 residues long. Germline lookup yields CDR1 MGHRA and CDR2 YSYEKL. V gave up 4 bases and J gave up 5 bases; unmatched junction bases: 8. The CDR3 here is CASSLGLAGLGETQYF. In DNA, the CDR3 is TGCGCCAGCAGCCTGGGACTAGCGGGCCTCGGGGAGACCCAGTACTTC.

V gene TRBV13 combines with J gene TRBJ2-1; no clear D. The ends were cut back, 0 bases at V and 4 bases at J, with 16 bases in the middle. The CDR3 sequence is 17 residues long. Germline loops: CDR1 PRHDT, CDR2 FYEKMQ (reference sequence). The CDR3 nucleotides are TGTGCCAGCAGCTTAGGGTCCAACGGCGTGGGGTACAATGAGCAGTTCTTC. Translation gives CASSLGSNGVGYNEQFF.

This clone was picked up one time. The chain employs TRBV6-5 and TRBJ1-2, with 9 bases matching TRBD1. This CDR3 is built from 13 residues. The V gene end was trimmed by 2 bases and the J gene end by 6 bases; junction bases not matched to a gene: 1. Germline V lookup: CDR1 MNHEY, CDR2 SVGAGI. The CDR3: CASSYGQGNGYTF. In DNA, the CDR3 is TGTGCCAGCAGTTACGGACAGGGGAATGGCTACACCTTC.

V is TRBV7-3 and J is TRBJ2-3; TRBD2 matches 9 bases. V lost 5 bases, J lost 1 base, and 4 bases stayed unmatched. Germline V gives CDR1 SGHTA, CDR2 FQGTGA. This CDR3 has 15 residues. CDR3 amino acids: CASSQGLAGTDTQYF. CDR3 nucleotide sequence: TGTGCCAGCAGCCAGGGACTAGCTGGCACAGATACGCAGTATTTT.

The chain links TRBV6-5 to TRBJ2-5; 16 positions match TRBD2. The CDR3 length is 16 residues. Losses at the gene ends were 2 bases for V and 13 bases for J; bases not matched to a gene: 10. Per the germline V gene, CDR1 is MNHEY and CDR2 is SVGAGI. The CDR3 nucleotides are TGTGCCAGCAGTTACCGACTGGGACTAGCGGGGGGGGATCTGTACTTC. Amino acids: CASSYRLGLAGGDLYF.

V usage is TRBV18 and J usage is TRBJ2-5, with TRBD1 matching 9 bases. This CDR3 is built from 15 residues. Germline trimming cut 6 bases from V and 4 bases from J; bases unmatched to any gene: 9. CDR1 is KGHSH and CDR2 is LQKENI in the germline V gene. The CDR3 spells CASSPDRGRSETQYF. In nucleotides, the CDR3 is TGTGCCAGCTCCCCTGACAGGGGGAGGTCAGAGACCCAGTACTTC.

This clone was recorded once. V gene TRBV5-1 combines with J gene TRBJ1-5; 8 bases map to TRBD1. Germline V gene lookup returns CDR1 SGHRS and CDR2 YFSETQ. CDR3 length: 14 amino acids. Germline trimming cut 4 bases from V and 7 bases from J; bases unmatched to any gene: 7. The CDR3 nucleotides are TGCGCCAGCAGCCCCGGACAGGGCAGCCAGCCCCAGCATTTT. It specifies CASSPGQGSQPQHF.

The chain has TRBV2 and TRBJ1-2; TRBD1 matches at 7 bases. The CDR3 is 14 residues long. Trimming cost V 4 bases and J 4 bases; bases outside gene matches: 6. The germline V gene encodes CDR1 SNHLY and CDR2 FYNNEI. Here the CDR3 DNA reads TGTGCCAGCAGTGGCGACAGGGAAGGCTATGGCTACACCTTC. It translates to CASSGDREGYGYTF.

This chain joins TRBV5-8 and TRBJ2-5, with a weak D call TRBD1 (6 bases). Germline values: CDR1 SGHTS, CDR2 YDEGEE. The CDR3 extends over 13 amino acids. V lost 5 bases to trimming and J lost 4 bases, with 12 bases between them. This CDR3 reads CASRQAGAETQYF. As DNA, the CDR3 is TGTGCCAGCAGGCAGGCAGGGGCAGAGACCCAGTACTTC. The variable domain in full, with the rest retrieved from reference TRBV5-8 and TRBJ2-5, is EAGVTQSPTHLIKTRGQQATLRCSPISGHTSVYWYQQALGLGLQFLLWYDEGEERNRGNFPPRFSGRQFPNYSSELNVNALELEDSALYLCASRQAGAETQYFGPGTRLLVL.

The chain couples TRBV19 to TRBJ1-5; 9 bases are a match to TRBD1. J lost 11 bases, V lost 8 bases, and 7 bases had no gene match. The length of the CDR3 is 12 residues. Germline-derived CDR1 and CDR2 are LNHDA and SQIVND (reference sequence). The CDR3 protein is CASSDRGISQHF. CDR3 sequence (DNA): TGTGCCAGTTCGGACAGGGGAATATCCCAGCATTTT.

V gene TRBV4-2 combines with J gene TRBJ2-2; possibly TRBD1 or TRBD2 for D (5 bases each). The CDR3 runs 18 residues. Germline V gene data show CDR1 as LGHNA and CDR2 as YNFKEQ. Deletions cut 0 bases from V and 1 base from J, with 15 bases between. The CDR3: CASSQEGPGTGNTGELFF. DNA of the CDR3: TGTGCCAGCAGCCAAGAAGGCCCCGGGACGGGGAACACCGGGGAGCTGTTTTTT.

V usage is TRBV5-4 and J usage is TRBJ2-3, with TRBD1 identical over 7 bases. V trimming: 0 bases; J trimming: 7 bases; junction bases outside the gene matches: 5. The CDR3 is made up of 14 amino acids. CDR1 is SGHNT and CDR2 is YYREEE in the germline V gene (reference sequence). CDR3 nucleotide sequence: TGTGCCAGCAGCTTGGGGGGGACAGAAAATACGCAGTATTTT. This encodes CASSLGGTENTQYF.